Below, 9 T cell receptor beta chains from the same sample are listed, as sequenced in a study of cytomegalovirus exposure and HLA in healthy donors. The PCR made use of 60 Vbeta and 13 Jbeta primers. Produced via immunoSEQ multiplex PCR; TCRdb's table is partial and in-frame only. The sample has approximately 140,000 clones; 60% to 85% are singletons. Sequencing was performed on PBMCs. These receptors all stem from a man in his forties in good health and CMV-seropositive.

V is TRBV6-1 and J is TRBJ1-5; TRBD1 agrees at 8 bases. The CDR3 loop spans 13 amino acids. Germline CDR1 reads MNHNS; CDR2 reads SASEGT. J was trimmed by 6 bases and V by 3 bases; bases with no gene match: 1. In DNA form, the CDR3 reads TGTGCCAGCAGTGAGGACAGGGCTCAGCCCCAGCATTTT. Amino acids: CASSEDRAQPQHF.

The chain couples TRBV7-2 to TRBJ1-4, with 7 positions matching TRBD1. Per the germline V gene, CDR1 is SGHTA and CDR2 is FQGNSA. This CDR3 has 15 amino acids. J lost 4 bases, V lost 4 bases, and 6 bases had no gene match. This CDR3 reads CASSSRTGHNEKLFF. The CDR3 DNA follows: TGTGCCAGCAGCTCCCGGACAGGCCATAATGAAAAACTGTTTTTT.

V is TRBV9 and J is TRBJ2-3; the match to TRBD2 covers 14 bases. The CDR3 sequence is 17 residues long. V lost 4 bases and J lost 4; bases outside the gene matches: 8. Germline CDR1 and CDR2: SGDLS and YYNGEE. The CDR3 DNA reads as TGTGCCAGCAGCTCCAGACTAGCGGGAGGGGTACCAGATACGCAGTATTTT. Its translation is CASSSRLAGGVPDTQYF.

This chain connects TRBV5-5 to TRBJ2-2, with 8 bases fitting TRBD1. Germline CDR1 SGHKS, CDR2 YYEKEE (reference sequence). With V trimmed by 4 bases and J by 1 base, 3 bases remained unmatched. CDR3 size: 15 residues. In nucleotides, the CDR3 is TGTGCCAGCAGCGCAGGGGGCCGGAACACCGGGGAGCTGTTTTTT. It translates to CASSAGGRNTGELFF. Full variable domain (rest looked up from reference TRBV5-5 and TRBJ2-2): DAGVTQSPTHLIKTRGQQVTLRCSPISGHKSVSWYQQVLGQGPQFIFQYYEKEERGRGNFPDRFSARQFPNYSSELNVNALLLGDSALYLCASSAGGRNTGELFFGEGSRLTVL.

This clone was observed a single time. The chain carries TRBV2 and TRBJ2-1, with a tentative D call TRBD1 (5 bases). The CDR3 contains 14 residues. The ends were cut back, 5 bases at V and 7 bases at J, with 15 bases in the middle. Germline V gene data show CDR1 as SNHLY and CDR2 as FYNNEI. CDR3 sequence (DNA): TGTGCCAGCAGTTATGACAGAAACGGGAATGAGCAGTTCTTC. Translated, it gives CASSYDRNGNEQFF.

The V gene is TRBV5-1, the J gene TRBJ2-1, with TRBD2 matching over 8 bases. V gave up 4 bases and J gave up 5 bases; unmatched junction bases: 5. There are 14 residues in the CDR3. CDR1 and CDR2 from the germline V gene are SGHRS and YFSETQ. DNA of the CDR3: TGCGCCAGCAGCGTAGCGGGATGGGACAATGAGCAGTTCTTC. Translation: CASSVAGWDNEQFF. The whole variable domain, remainder taken from reference TRBV5-1 and TRBJ2-1, is KAGVTQTPRYLIKTRGQQVTLSCSPISGHRSVSWYQQTPGQGLQFLFEYFSETQRNKGNFPGRFSGRQFSNSRSEMNVSTLELGDSALYLCASSVAGWDNEQFFGPGTRLTVL.

The genes are TRBV9 and TRBJ2-1; 9 positions match TRBD1. The V gene's germline CDR1 is SGDLS and CDR2 YYNGEE. The CDR3 runs 15 residues. With V trimmed by 2 bases and J by 3 bases, 3 bases remained unmatched. CDR3 sequence reads: CASSVDRGVYNEQFF. Written as DNA, the CDR3 is TGTGCCAGCAGCGTTGACAGGGGGGTCTACAATGAGCAGTTCTTC.

This chain links TRBV29-1 with TRBJ2-1, with 11 bases identical to TRBD2. The CDR3 totals 14 residues. V gave up 3 bases and J gave up 6 bases; unmatched junction bases: 4. Germline-derived CDR1 and CDR2 are SQVTM and ANQGSEA. The CDR3 loop reads CSVEASGRPNEQFF. CDR3 bases: TGCAGCGTTGAGGCTAGCGGGAGGCCCAATGAGCAGTTCTTC.

CDR3 loop: CASSLGGSSYEQYF. The DNA for the CDR3 is TGTGCCAGCAGCTTGGGCGGGAGCTCCTACGAGCAGTACTTC. This chain joins TRBV5-4 and TRBJ2-7, with 7 bases that match TRBD2. The V and J ends lost 0 bases and 0 bases, in that order; junction bases with no gene match: 0. The CDR3 covers 14 residues. The germline CDR1 and CDR2 sequences are SGHNT and YYREEE (reference sequence).